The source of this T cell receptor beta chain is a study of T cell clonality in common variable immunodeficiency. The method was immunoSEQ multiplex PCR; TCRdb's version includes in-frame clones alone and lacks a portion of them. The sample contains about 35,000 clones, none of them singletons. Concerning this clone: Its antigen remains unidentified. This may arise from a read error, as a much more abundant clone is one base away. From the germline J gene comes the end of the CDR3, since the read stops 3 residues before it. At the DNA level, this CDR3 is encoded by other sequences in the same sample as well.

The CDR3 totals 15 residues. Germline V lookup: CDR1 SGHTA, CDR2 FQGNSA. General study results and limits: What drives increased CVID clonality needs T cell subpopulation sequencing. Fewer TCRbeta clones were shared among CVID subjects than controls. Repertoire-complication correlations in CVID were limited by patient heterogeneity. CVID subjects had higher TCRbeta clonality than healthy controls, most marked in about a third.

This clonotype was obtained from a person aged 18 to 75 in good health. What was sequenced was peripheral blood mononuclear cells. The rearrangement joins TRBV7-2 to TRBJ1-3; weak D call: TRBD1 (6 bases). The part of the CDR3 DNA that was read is TGTGCCAGCAGCAAGAGGGCTGGGAGGGGGAACACG. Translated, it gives CASSKRAGRGNT. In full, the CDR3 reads CASSKRAGRGNTIYF.